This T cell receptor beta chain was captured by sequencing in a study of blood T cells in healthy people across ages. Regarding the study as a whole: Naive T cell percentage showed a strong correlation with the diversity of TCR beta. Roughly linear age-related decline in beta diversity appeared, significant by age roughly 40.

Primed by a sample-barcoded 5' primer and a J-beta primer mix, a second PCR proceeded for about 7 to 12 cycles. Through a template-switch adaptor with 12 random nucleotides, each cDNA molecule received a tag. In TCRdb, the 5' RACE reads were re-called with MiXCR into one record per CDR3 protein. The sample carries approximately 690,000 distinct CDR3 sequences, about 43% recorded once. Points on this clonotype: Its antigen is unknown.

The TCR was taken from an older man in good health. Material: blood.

Written as DNA, the CDR3 is TGTGCCAGCAGATTCCGGGACAGGGGGTTACGCGGCTACACCTTC. Amino acids: CASRFRDRGLRGYTF. The chain links TRBV28 to TRBJ1-2; 11 nucleotides agree with TRBD1. V shed 6 bases, J shed 8 bases, and the junction held 11 bases outside the gene matches. The CDR3 is 15 residues long. The germline CDR1 and CDR2 sequences are MDHEN and SYDVKM.